A single T cell receptor beta chain is shown here with its context. Its antigen is still unknown. These data come from a study of cytomegalovirus exposure and HLA in healthy donors. Study-wide results and caveats: Segments of the TCR beta V type were, in most cases, productive about 87% or about 30% of the time in an earlier analysis. Analyses of presence/absence relied on an assumption of roughly uniform sequencing depth across donors. Because they were indistinguishable, some V segments, including TRBV6-2 and TRBV6-3, were excluded.

The junction had 17 bases not matched to a gene; V was cut back by 8 bases and J by 4 bases. CDR1 MNHNS and CDR2 SASEGT come from the germline V gene. This CDR3 has 17 amino acids. Both 60 Vbeta primers and 13 Jbeta primers went into the PCR. The protocol was immunoSEQ multiplex PCR, while the TCRdb copy is restricted to in-frame clones and leaves out a portion. The sample holds 130,000 to 150,000 clones; 70% to 80% are singletons and the top ten take roughly an eighth. V usage is TRBV6-1 and J usage is TRBJ2-7, with 10 bases that match TRBD1. Material for sequencing was PBMCs. The source of this sequence is a man aged 40-49 years in good health and CMV-seropositive. CDR3 protein: CASGAPGQGYRFYEQYF. DNA for the CDR3: TGTGCCAGCGGTGCCCCGGGACAGGGGTACCGATTTTACGAGCAGTACTTC.